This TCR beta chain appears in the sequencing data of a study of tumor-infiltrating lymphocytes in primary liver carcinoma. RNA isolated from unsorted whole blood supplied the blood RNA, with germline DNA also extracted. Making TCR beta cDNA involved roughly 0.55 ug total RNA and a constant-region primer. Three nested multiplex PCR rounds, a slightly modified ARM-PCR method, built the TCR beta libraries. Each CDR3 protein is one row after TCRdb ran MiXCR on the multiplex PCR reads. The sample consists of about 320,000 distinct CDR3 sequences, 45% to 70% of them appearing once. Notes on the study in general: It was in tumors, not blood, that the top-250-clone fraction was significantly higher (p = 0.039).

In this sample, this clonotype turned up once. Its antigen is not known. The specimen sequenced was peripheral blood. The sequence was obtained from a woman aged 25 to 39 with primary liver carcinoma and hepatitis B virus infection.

CDR3 loop: CASSPRDGGIYGYTF. The CDR3 bases are TGTGCCAGCAGCCCTCGGGACGGGGGTATCTATGGCTACACCTTC. The rearrangement links TRBV14 to TRBJ1-2; TRBD1 might be the D (5 bases). This CDR3 contains 15 residues. With 4 bases removed from V and 4 bases from J, the gap between germline ends came to 16 bases. The germline V gene has CDR1 SGHDN and CDR2 FVKESK.